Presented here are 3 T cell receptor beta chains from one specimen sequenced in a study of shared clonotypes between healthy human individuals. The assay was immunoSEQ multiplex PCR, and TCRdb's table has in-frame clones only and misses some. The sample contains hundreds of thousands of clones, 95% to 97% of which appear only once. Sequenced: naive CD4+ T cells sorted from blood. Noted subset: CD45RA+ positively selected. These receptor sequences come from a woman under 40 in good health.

CDR3: CASSYWKPSMGTEAFF. CDR3 DNA sequence: TGTGCCAGCAGTTACTGGAAGCCCTCGATGGGTACTGAAGCTTTCTTT. The chain carries TRBV6-5 and TRBJ1-1; D gene unclear. V shed 1 base and J shed 5 bases, with 17 bases lying between them. The CDR3 consists of 16 residues. Germline loops: CDR1 MNHEY, CDR2 SVGAGI.

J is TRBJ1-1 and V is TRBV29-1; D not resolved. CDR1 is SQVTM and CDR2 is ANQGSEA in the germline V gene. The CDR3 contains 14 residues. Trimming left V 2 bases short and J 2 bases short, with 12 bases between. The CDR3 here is CSVETRGTNTEAFF. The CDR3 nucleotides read TGCAGCGTTGAAACGCGAGGAACTAACACTGAAGCTTTCTTT.

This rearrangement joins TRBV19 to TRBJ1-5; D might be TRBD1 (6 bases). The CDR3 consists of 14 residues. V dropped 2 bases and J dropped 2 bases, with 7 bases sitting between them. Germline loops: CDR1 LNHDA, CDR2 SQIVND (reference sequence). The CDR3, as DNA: TGTGCCAGTAGTATATCAGGGGGCAATCAGCCCCAGCATTTT. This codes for CASSISGGNQPQHF.